This TCR beta chain was captured in a study of T cells in Graves' hyperthyroidism and ophthalmopathy. Study-wide background: Peripheral blood draws took place at initial diagnosis, ahead of any treatment.

General observations from the study: Appearing also in blood were most of the thyroid clonotypes expanded above 0.001.

The CDR3 spans 15 residues. CDR1 and CDR2 from the germline V gene are MDHEN and SYDVKM. The V end lost 2 bases, the J end lost 0 bases, and 8 bases lay between the germline ends. Any symptoms of ophthalmopathy came after the first hyperthyroidism diagnosis, from which the blood sample dates. As for this clonotype: Its antigen is as yet unknown.

Researchers amplified the TCR beta CDR3 regions from RNA transcripts. The HTBI primer set was used in a first-round RT-PCR of the TCR CDR3. One entry per CDR3 protein, called by TCRdb with MiXCR from the multiplex PCR reads. The sample includes more than 300,000 distinct CDR3 sequences, roughly 15% of them seen just once. The sequence derives from a woman between 25 and 40 years old with Graves' hyperthyroidism that later progressed to Graves' ophthalmopathy. The source material was blood. The rearrangement links TRBV28 to TRBJ1-5; D is unclear. CDR3 sequence: CASSLRGYSNQPQHF. CDR3 nucleotide sequence: TGTGCCAGCAGTTTACGAGGTTATAGCAATCAGCCCCAGCATTTT.